This is a list of T cell receptor beta chains from one sample in a study of T cell clonotyping in hematopoietic cell transplantation. Using immunoSEQ multiplex PCR, the repertoire was profiled, and TCRdb retains in-frame clones only, with some absent. Of 25,000 to 30,000 clones in the sample, 82% are singletons; the top ten hold around 1.9%. Specimen: peripheral blood mononuclear cells, collected before stem cell transplant. The source of these receptors is a man aged 40-49 years with acute myeloid leukemia. Some clones in this sample may be carry-over from other donors' samples. Both conserved end residues are part of each CDR3. D genes are given only for firm matches.

d_call j_call v_call cdr3_aa
. TRBJ2-1 TRBV19 CASSLARNEQFF
. TRBJ1-5 TRBV5-1 CASRRFGGDLIEPQHF
. TRBJ1-4 TRBV4-2 CASSPEDGRVYEKLFF
. TRBJ1-1 TRBV5-4 CASSLGGNTEAFF
. TRBJ2-1 TRBV20-1 CSASRVGEQFF
TRBD1 TRBJ1-5 TRBV28 CASSSNRGPDQPQHF
. TRBJ1-2 TRBV4-1 CASSSLTGGGYTF
. TRBJ1-2 TRBV7-2 CASSLPPRNYGYTF
TRBD1 TRBJ1-6 TRBV28 CASSPRTGEDSPLHF
. TRBJ1-1 TRBV2 CASSEGGTEAFF
TRBD2 TRBJ2-7 TRBV6-1 CASSAALLAGASYEQYF
TRBD1 TRBJ1-2 TRBV28 CASSSGQGAFGYTF
. TRBJ2-5 TRBV5-1 CASSYTNLASETQYF
. TRBJ2-3 TRBV6-5 CASSQHRDLTDTQYF
. TRBJ2-4 TRBV2 CASSEGGGIYF
. TRBJ2-1 TRBV6-5 CASSSGRLYNEQFF
. TRBJ2-5 TRBV7-9 CASSLLTGETQYF
. TRBJ2-1 TRBV11-2 CASSLSPLPNEQFF
. TRBJ1-5 TRBV19 CASSMGTSNQPQHF
. TRBJ1-1 TRBV6-6 CASRVTLNTEAFF
. TRBJ1-1 TRBV6-5 CASSPRASGTEAFF
. TRBJ1-6 TRBV10-3 CAISEREANSPLHF
. TRBJ1-3 TRBV5-3 CARSLGARGNTIYF
TRBD2 TRBJ2-3 TRBV4-1 CASSQDGLAGPTDTQYF
TRBD1 TRBJ2-5 TRBV14 CASSLWTGRQVRETQYF
TRBD1 TRBJ1-4 TRBV5-6 CASSLGQLKLFF
. TRBJ2-7 TRBV21-1 CASSPRDRDKQAFYEQYF
TRBD1 TRBJ1-2 TRBV7-8 CASSGGTGTNYGYTF
TRBD1 TRBJ1-5 TRBV10-3 CAISEGQGFGQPQHF
TRBD2 TRBJ2-2 TRBV25-1 CATLREVGYAGELFF
. TRBJ1-6 TRBV9 CASSPHLSSYNSPLHF
. TRBJ2-1 TRBV30 CAWSDGYRGEGREQFF
. TRBJ2-1 TRBV7-6 CASSPRPYNEQFF
. TRBJ1-1 TRBV7-2 CASSLGRNTEAFF
. TRBJ2-7 TRBV14 CASSQDSMTATYEQYF
. TRBJ1-2 TRBV30 CASSKNGDYGYTF
. TRBJ2-1 TRBV7-6 CASSLVGGSYNEQFF
. TRBJ1-1 TRBV5-1 CASTGYTEAFF
TRBD2 TRBJ2-7 TRBV2 CASTPGGGAYEQYF
TRBD2 TRBJ2-7 TRBV11-2 CASSRALAGYEQYF
TRBD1 TRBJ1-5 TRBV6-6 CASSYSTGGSNQPQHF
. TRBJ1-5 TRBV27 CASSLGDGNQPQHF
. TRBJ2-3 TRBV30 CAWTVGTSTDTQYF
TRBD1 TRBJ2-7 TRBV2 CASSEGQHLSYEQYF
. TRBJ1-4 TRBV30 CAWNPRSGGEKLFF
. TRBJ2-1 TRBV5-4 CASSFAVGVTEQFF
TRBD1 TRBJ2-7 TRBV6-1 CASSEGRGTQTDEQYF
TRBD1 TRBJ1-2 TRBV7-9 CASSPGQRGYTF
. TRBJ1-5 TRBV7-2 CASSKQGRGGQPQHF
TRBD1 TRBJ1-3 TRBV30 CAGAGTGGPLYF
. TRBJ2-7 TRBV7-2 CASSTWDLPYYEQYF
TRBD2 TRBJ2-3 TRBV5-6 CASSHPKVIAGIDTQYF
. TRBJ2-7 TRBV11-2 CASSNTQGRYEQYF
. TRBJ2-5 TRBV29-1 CSVALGETQYF
. TRBJ2-5 TRBV2 CASRTLYQETQYF